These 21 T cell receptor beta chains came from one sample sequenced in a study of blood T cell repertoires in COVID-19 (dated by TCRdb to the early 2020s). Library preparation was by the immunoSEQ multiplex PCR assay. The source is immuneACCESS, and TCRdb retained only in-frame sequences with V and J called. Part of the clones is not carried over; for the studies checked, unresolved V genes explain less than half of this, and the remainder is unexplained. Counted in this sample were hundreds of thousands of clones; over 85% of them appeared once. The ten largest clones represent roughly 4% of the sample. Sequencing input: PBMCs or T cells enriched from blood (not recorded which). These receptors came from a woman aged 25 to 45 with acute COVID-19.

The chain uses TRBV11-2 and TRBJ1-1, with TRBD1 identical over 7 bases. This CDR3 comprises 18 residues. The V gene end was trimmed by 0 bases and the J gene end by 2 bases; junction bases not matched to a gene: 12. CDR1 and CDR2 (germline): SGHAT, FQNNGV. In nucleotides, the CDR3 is TGTGCCAGCAGCTTAGATTATTCGGGACAGAGACTTAACACTGAAGCTTTCTTT. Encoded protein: CASSLDYSGQRLNTEAFF.

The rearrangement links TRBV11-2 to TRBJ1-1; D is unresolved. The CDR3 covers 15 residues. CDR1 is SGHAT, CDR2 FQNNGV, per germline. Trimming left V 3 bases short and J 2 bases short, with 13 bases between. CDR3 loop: CASSFTVNLNTEAFF. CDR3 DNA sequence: TGTGCCAGCAGCTTTACAGTGAACCTCAACACTGAAGCTTTCTTT.

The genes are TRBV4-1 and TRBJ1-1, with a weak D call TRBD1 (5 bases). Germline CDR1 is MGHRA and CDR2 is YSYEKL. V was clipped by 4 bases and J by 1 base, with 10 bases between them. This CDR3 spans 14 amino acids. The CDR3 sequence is CASSLQTGNTEAFF. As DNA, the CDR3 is TGCGCCAGCAGCCTGCAAACAGGGAACACTGAAGCTTTCTTT.

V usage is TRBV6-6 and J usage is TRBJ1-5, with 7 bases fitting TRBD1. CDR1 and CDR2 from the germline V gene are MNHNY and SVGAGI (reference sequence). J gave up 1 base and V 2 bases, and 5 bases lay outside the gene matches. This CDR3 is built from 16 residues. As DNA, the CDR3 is TGTGCCAGCAGTTACAAGGGGACAGCGAGCAATCAGCCCCAGCATTTT. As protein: CASSYKGTASNQPQHF.

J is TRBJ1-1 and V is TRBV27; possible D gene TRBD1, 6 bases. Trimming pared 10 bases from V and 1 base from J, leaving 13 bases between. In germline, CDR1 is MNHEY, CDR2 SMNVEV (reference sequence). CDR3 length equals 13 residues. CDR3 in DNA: TGTGCCACCAAGGGGGTACGGAACACTGAAGCTTTCTTT. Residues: CATKGVRNTEAFF.

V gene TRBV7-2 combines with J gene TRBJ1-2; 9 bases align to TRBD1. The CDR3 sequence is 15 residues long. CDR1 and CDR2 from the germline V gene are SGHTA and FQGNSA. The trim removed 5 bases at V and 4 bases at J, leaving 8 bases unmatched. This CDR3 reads CASSLPGTGSYGYTF. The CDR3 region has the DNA TGTGCCAGCAGCCTACCAGGGACAGGGAGCTATGGCTACACCTTC.

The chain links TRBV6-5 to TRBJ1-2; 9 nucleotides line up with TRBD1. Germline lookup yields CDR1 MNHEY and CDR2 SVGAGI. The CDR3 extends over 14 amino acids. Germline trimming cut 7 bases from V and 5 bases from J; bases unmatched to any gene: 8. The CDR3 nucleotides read TGTGCCAGCACCACCCCGGGACAGGGTTATGGCTACACCTTC. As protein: CASTTPGQGYGYTF.

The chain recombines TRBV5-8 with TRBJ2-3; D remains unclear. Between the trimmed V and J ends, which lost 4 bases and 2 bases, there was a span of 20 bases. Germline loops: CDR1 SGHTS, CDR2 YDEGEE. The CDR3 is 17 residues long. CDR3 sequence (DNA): TGTGCCAGCAGCGCCCTCAACCGACTCGAAAACACAGATACGCAGTATTTT. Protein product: CASSALNRLENTDTQYF.

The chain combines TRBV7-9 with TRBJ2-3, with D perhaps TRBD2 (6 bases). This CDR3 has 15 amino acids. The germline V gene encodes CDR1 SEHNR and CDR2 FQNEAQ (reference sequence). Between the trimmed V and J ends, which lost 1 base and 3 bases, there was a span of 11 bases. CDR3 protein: CASSLEAGRTDTQYF. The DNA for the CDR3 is TGTGCCAGCAGCTTAGAGGCGGGGAGAACAGATACGCAGTATTTT.

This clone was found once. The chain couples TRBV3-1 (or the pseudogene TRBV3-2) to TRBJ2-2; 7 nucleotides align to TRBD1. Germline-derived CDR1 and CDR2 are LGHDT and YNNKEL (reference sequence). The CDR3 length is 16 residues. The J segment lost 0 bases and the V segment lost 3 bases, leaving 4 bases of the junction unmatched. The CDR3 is CASSHPGTANTGELFF. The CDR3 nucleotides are TGTGCCAGCAGCCATCCCGGGACAGCGAACACCGGGGAGCTGTTTTTT.

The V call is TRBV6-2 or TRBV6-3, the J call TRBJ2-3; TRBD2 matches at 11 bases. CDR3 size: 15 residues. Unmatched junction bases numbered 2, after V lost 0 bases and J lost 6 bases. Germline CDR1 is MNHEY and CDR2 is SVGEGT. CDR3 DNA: TGTGCCAGCAGTTACTCCGCTAGCGGGGGGGATACGCAGTATTTT. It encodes CASSYSASGGDTQYF.

For the CDR3, the DNA is TGTGCCAGCAGCTTAAGTCAGGGAGGTACCGGGGAGCTGTTTTTT. This translates into CASSLSQGGTGELFF. V usage is TRBV13 and J usage is TRBJ2-2; D is perhaps TRBD2 (6 bases). Trimming pared 2 bases from V and 5 bases from J, leaving 12 bases between. The length of the CDR3 is 15 residues. Germline CDR1 PRHDT, CDR2 FYEKMQ (reference sequence).

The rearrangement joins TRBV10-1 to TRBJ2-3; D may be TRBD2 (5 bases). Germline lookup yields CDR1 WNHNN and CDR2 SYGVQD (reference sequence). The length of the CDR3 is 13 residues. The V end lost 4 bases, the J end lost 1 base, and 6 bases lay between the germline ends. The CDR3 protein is CASSVRGTDTQYF. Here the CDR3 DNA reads TGCGCCAGCAGTGTGAGGGGCACAGATACGCAGTATTTT.

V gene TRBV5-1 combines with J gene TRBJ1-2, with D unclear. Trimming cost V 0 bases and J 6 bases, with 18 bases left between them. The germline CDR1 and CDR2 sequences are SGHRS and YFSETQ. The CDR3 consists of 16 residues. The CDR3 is CASSLGGQIQPDGYTF. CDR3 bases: TGCGCCAGCAGCTTGGGAGGGCAGATCCAACCTGATGGCTACACCTTC.

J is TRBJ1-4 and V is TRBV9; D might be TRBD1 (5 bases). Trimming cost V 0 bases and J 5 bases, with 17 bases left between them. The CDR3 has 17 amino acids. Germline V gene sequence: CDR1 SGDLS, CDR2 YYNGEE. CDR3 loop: CASSVEGGVRANEKLFF. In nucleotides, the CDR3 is TGTGCCAGCAGCGTAGAGGGAGGTGTCAGGGCGAATGAAAAACTGTTTTTT.

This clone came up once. CDR3 sequence (DNA): TGTGCCAGCAGCTCTAGAGACGAGGGGGTGGGTGAAAAACTGTTTTTT. Protein sequence: CASSSRDEGVGEKLFF. J is TRBJ1-4 and V is TRBV11-2, with D perhaps TRBD1 (6 bases). Per germline, CDR1 SGHAT and CDR2 FQNNGV. The CDR3 runs to 16 residues. V gave up 4 bases and J gave up 7 bases, with 19 bases separating them.

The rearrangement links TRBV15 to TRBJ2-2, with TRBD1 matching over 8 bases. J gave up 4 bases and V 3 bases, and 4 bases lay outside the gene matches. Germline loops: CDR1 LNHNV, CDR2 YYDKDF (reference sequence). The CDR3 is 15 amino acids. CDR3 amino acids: CATSSDRGRTGELFF. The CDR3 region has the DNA TGTGCCACCAGCAGTGACAGGGGACGCACCGGGGAGCTGTTTTTT.

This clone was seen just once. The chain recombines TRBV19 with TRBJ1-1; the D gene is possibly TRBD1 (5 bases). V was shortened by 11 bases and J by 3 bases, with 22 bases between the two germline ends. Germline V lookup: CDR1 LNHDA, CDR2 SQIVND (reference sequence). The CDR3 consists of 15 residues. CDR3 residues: CASQGGAAGDTEAFF. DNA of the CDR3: TGTGCCTCTCAGGGAGGGGCTGCGGGGGACACTGAAGCTTTCTTT.

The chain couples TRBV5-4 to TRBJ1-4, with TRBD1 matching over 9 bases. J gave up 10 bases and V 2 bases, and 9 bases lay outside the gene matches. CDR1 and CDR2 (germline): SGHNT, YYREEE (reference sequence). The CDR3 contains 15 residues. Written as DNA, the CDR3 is TGTGCCAGCAGCTTAGCCCAGGACAGGGGTGCAAAACTGTTTTTT. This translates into CASSLAQDRGAKLFF.

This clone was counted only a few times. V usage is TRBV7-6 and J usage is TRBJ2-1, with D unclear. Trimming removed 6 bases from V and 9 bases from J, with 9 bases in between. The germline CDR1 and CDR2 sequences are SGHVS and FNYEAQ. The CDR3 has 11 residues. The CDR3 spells CASSRELEQFF. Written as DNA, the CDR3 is TGTGCCAGCAGTCGAGAACTTGAGCAGTTCTTC.

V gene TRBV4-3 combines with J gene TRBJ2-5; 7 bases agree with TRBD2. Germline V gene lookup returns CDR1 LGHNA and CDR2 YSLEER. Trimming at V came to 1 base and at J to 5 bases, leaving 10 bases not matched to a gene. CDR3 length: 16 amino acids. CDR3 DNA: TGCGCCAGCAGCCAAGGGTCCGGGGGGATCATGGAGACCCAGTACTTC. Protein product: CASSQGSGGIMETQYF.